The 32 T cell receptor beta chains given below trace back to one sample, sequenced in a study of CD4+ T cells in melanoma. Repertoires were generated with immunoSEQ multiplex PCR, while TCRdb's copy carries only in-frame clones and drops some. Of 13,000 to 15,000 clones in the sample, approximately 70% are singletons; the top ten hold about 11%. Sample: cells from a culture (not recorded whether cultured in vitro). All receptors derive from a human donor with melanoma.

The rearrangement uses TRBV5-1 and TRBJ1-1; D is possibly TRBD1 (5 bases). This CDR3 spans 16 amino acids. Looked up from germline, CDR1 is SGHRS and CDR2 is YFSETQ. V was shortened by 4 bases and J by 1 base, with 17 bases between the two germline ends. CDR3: CASSRVGGVANTEAFF. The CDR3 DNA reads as TGCGCCAGCAGCCGCGTTGGAGGGGTGGCGAACACTGAAGCTTTCTTT.

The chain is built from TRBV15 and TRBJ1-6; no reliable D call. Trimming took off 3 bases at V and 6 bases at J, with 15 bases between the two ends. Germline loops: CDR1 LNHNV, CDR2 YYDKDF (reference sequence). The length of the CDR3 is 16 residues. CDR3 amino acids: CATSSSPELGNSPLHF. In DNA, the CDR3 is TGTGCCACCAGCAGCTCCCCCGAATTGGGTAATTCACCCCTCCACTTT. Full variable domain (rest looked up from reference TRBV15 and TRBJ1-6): DAMVIQNPRYQVTQFGKPVTLSCSQTLNHNVMYWYQQKSSQAPKLLFHYYDKDFNNEADTPDNFQSRRPNTSFCFLDIRSPGLGDTAMYLCATSSSPELGNSPLHFGNGTRLTVT.

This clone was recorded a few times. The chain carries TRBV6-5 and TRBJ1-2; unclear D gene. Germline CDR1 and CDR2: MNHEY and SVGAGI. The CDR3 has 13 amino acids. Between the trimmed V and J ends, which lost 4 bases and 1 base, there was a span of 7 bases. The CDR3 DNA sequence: TGTGCCAGCAGTTCAGGCCTTAACTATGGCTACACCTTC. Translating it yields CASSSGLNYGYTF.

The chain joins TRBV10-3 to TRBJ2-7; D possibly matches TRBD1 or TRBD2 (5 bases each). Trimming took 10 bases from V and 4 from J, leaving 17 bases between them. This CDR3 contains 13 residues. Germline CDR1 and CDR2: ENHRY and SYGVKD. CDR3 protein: CARTRGLDYEQYF. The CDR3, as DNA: TGTGCCAGAACGAGGGGTCTAGATTACGAGCAGTACTTC.

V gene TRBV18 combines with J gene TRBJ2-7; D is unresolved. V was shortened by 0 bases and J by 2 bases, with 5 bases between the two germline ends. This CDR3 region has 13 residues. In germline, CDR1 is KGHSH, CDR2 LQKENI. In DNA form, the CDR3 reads TGTGCCAGCTCACCACCGGGGACCTACGAGCAGTACTTC. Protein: CASSPPGTYEQYF.

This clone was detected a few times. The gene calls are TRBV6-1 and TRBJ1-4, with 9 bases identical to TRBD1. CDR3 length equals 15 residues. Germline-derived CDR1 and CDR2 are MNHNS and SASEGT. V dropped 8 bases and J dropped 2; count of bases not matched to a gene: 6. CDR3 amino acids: CASSTGGFTNEKLFF. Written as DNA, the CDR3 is TGTGCCAGCTCGACAGGGGGTTTCACTAATGAAAAACTGTTTTTT.

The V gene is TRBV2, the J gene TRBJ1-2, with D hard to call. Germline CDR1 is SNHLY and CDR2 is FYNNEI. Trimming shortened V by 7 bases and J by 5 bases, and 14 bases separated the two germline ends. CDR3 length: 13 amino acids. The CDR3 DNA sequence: TGTGCCAGCACACTGACCCCCCGTTATGGCTACACCTTC. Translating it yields CASTLTPRYGYTF. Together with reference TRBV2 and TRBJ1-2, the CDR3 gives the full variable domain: EPEVTQTPSHQVTQMGQEVILRCVPISNHLYFYWYRQILGQKVEFLVSFYNNEISEKSEIFDDQFSVERPDGSNFTLKIRSTKLEDSAMYFCASTLTPRYGYTFGSGTRLTVV.

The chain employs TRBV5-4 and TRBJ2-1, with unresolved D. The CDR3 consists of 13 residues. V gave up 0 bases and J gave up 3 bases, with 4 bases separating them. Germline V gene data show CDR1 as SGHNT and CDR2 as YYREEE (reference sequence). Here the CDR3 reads CASSLALYNEQFF. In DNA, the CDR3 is TGTGCCAGCAGCTTGGCTCTCTACAATGAGCAGTTCTTC.

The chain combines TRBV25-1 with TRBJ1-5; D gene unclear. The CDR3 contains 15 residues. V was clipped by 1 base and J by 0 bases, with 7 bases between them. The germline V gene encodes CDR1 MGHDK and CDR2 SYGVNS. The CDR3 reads CASSESTVSNQPQHF. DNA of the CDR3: TGTGCCAGCAGTGAATCGACCGTTAGCAATCAGCCCCAGCATTTT.

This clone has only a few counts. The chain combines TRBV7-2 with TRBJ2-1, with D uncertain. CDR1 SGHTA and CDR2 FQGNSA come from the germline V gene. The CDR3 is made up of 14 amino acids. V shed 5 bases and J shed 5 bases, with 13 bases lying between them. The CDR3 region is CASSPPPEHNEQFF. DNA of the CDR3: TGTGCCAGCAGCCCCCCCCCTGAGCACAATGAGCAGTTCTTC.

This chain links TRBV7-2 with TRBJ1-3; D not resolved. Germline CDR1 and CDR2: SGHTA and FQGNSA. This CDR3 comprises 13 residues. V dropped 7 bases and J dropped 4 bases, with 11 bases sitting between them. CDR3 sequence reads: CASTPTPGNTIYF. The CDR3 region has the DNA TGTGCCAGCACCCCGACCCCGGGAAACACCATATATTTT.

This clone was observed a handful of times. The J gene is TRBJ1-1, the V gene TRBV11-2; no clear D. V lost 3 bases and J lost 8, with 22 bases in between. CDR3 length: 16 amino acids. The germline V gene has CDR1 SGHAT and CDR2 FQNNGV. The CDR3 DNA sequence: TGTGCCAGCAGCTTGGTGCAGGTAAGACGAAAGACCGAAGCTTTCTTT. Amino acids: CASSLVQVRRKTEAFF.

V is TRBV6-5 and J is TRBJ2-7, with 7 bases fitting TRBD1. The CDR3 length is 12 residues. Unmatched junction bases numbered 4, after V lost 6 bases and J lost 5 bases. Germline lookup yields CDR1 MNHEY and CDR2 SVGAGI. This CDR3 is CASSRQGHEQYF. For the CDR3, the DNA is TGTGCCAGCAGCCGACAGGGTCACGAGCAGTACTTC.

The CDR3 sequence: CASSTTSGGDNEQFF. CDR3 DNA sequence: TGTGCCAGCAGCACGACTAGCGGGGGGGACAATGAGCAGTTCTTC. V and J are TRBV7-3 and TRBJ2-1, with 14 bases identical to TRBD2. This CDR3 comprises 15 residues. V dropped 5 bases and J dropped 5; count of bases not matched to a gene: 2. Per the germline V gene, CDR1 is SGHTA and CDR2 is FQGTGA.

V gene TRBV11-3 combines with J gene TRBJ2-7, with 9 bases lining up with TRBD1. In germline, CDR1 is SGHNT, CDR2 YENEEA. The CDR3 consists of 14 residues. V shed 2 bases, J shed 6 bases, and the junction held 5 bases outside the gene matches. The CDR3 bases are TGTGCCAGCAGCTTAACTACAGGGGGCGGCGAGCAGTACTTC. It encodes CASSLTTGGGEQYF.

Here the CDR3 DNA reads TGTGCCATAGGTTCTGGAAACACCATATATTTT. This codes for CAIGSGNTIYF. The chain employs TRBV10-3 and TRBJ1-3; D uncertain. CDR1 ENHRY and CDR2 SYGVKD come from the germline V gene. V lost 9 bases to trimming and J lost 1 base, with 4 bases between them. This CDR3 comprises 11 residues.

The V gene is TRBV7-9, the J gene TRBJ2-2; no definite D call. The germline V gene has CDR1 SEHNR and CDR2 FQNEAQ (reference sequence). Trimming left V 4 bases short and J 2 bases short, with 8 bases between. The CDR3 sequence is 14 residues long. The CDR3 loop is CASSSSQNTGELFF. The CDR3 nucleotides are TGTGCCAGCAGCTCCTCTCAAAACACCGGGGAGCTGTTTTTT.

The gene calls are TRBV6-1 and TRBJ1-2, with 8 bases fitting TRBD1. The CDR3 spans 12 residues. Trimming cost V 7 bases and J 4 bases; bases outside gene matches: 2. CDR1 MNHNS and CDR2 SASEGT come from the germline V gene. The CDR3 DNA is TGTGCCAGCACACAGGGGGTCTATGGCTACACCTTC. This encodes CASTQGVYGYTF.

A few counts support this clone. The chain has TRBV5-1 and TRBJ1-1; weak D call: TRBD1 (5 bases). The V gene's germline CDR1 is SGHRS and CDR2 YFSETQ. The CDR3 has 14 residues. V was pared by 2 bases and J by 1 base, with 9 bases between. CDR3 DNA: TGCGCCAGCAGCTTACGGGGCACGAACACTGAAGCTTTCTTT. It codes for CASSLRGTNTEAFF.

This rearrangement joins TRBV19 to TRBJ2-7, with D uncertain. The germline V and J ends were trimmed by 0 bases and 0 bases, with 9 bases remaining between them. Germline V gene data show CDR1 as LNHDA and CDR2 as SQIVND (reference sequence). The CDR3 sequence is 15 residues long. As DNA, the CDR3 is TGTGCCAGTAGTATAGACAAGCCTCGCTCCTACGAGCAGTACTTC. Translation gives CASSIDKPRSYEQYF.

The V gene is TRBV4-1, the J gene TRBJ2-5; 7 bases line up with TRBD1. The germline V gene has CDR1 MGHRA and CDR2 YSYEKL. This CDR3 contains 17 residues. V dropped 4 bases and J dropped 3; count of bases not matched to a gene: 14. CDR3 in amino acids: CASSRRWFTGVEETQYF. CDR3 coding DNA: TGCGCCAGCAGCCGGAGATGGTTTACAGGGGTTGAAGAGACCCAGTACTTC.

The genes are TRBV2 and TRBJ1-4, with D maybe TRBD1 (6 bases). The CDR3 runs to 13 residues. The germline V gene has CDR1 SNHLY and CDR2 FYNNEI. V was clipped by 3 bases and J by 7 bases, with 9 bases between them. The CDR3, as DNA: TGTGCCAGCAGTGAGGGGGGCGGTGAAAAACTGTTTTTT. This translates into CASSEGGGEKLFF. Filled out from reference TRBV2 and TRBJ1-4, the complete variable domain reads EPEVTQTPSHQVTQMGQEVILRCVPISNHLYFYWYRQILGQKVEFLVSFYNNEISEKSEIFDDQFSVERPDGSNFTLKIRSTKLEDSAMYFCASSEGGGEKLFFGSGTQLSVL.

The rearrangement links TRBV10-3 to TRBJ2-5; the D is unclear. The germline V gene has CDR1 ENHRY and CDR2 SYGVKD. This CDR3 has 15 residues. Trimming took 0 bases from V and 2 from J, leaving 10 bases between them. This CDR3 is CAISESIGQQETQYF. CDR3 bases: TGTGCCATCAGTGAGTCCATCGGGCAACAAGAGACCCAGTACTTC.

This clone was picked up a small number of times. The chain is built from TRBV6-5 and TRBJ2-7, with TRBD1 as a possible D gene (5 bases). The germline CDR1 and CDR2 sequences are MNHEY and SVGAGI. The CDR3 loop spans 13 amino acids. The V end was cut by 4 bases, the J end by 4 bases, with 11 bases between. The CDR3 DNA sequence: TGTGCCAGCAGTTCAGGGCGTCAGTACGAGCAGTACTTC. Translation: CASSSGRQYEQYF.

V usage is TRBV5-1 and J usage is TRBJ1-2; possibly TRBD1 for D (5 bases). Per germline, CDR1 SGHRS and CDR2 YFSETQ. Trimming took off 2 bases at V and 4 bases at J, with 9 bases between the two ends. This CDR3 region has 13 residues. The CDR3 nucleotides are TGCGCCAGCAGCTTAAGGGACGGCTATGGCTACACCTTC. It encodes CASSLRDGYGYTF. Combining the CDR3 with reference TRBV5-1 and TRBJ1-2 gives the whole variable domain KAGVTQTPRYLIKTRGQQVTLSCSPISGHRSVSWYQQTPGQGLQFLFEYFSETQRNKGNFPGRFSGRQFSNSRSEMNVSTLELGDSALYLCASSLRDGYGYTFGSGTRLTVV.

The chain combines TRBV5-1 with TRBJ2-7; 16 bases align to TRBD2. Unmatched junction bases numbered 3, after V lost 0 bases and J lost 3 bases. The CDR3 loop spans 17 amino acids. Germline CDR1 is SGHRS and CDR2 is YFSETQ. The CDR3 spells CASSLAGTSGGDYEQYF. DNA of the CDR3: TGCGCCAGCAGCTTGGCCGGGACTAGCGGGGGGGACTACGAGCAGTACTTC.

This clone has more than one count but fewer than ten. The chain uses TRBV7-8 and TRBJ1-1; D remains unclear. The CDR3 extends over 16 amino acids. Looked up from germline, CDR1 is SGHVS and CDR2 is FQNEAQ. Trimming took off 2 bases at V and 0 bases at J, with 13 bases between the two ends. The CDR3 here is CASSLSQARMNTEAFF. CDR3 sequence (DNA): TGTGCCAGCAGCTTATCTCAGGCGAGAATGAACACTGAAGCTTTCTTT.

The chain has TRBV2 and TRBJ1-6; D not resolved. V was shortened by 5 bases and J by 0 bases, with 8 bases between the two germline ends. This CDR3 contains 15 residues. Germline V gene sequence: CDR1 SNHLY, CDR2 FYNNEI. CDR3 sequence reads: CASSWESSYNSPLHF. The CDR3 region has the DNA TGTGCCAGCAGTTGGGAGAGCTCCTATAATTCACCCCTCCACTTT.

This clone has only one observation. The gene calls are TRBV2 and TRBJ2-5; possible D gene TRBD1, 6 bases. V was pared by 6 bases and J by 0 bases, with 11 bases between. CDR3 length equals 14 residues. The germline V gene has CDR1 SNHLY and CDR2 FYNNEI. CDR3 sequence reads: CASRARTDQETQYF. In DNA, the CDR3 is TGTGCCAGCAGGGCCCGGACAGACCAAGAGACCCAGTACTTC.

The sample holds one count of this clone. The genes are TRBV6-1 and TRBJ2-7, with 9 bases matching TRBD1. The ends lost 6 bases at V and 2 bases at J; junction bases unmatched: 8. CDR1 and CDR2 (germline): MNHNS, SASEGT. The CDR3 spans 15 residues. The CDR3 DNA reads TGTGCCAGCAGGATTCAGGACAGGGGCACCTACGAGCAGTACTTC. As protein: CASRIQDRGTYEQYF.

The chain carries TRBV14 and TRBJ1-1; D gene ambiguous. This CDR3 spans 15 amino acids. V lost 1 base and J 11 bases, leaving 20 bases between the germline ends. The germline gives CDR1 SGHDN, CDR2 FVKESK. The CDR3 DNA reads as TGTGCCAGCAGCCAAGCAAGCTATATGGGCCGTCAGGCTTTCTTT. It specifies CASSQASYMGRQAFF.

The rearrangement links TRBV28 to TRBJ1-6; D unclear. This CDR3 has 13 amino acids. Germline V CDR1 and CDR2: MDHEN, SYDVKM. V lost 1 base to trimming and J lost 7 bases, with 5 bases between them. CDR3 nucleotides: TGTGCCAGCAGTTTATCTGGGAATTCACCCCTCCACTTT. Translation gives CASSLSGNSPLHF.